A few counts support the clone carrying this T cell receptor (beta chain). The antigen is unknown. The V gene's germline CDR1 is SGHTA and CDR2 FQGNSA. V was pared by 5 bases and J by 3 bases, with 14 bases of the junction left unmatched. The CDR3 extends over 17 amino acids. The data were obtained in a study of T-cell memory formation after mild COVID-19. Study-level findings and limits: Clones contracting day 15 to 85 were balanced CD4/CD8; later expanders leaned CD4+. In pre-infection memory, a portion of responding clones appeared, which suggested that cross-reactive memory joined.

5'RACE primed from the constant segment yielded TCR alpha and TCR beta cDNA libraries bearing sample barcodes and UMIs. From the 5' RACE reads, TCRdb called clonotypes with MiXCR, one entry per CDR3 protein. The sample comprises more than 200,000 distinct CDR3 sequences, about a sixth of which are singletons, and around 3.8% rests with the top ten. The sequence was obtained from a young man who had mild COVID-19 (a few samples of this study predate the infection). Cell type and time point are not known. The sequenced sample was PBMCs or a T cell subset sorted from them (not recorded which). The J gene is TRBJ2-3, the V gene TRBV7-2; 7 positions agree with TRBD1. The CDR3 sequence is CASSRFMGTEPTDTQYF. The CDR3 nucleotides are TGTGCCAGCAGCCGATTTATGGGGACAGAGCCTACAGATACGCAGTATTTT. The entire variable domain, with the rest obtained from reference TRBV7-2 and TRBJ2-3, is as follows: GAGVSQSPSNKVTEKGKDVELRCDPISGHTALYWYRQSLGQGLEFLIYFQGNSAPDKSGLPSDRFSAERTGGSVSTLTIQRTQQEDSAVYLCASSRFMGTEPTDTQYFGPGTRLTVL.